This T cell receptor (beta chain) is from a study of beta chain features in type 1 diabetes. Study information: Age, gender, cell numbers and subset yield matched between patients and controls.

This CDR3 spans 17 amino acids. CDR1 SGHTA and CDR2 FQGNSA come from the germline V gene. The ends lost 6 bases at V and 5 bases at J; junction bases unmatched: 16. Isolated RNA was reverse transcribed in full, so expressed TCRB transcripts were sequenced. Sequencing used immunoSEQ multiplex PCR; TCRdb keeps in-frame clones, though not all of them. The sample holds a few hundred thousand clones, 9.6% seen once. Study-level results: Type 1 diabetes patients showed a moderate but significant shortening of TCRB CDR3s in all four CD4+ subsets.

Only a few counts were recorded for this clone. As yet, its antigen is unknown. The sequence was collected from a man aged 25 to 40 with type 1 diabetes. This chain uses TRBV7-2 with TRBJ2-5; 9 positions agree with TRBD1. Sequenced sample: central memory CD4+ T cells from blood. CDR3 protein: CASSTRDRDSNAETQYF. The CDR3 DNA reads TGTGCCAGCAGTACCCGGGACAGGGACAGTAACGCGGAGACCCAGTACTTC.